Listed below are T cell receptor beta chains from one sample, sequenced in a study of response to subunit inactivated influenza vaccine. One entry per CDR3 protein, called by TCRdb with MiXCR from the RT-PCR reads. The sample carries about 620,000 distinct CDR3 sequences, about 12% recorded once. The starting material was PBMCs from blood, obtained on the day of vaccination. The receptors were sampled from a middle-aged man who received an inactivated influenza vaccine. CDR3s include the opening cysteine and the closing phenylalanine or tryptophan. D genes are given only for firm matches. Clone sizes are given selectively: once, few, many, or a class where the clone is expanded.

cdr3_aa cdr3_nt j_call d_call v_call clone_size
CASSSPVGGIAFF TGCGCCAGCAGCTCCCCCGTTGGGGGAATAGCTTTCTTT TRBJ1-1 . TRBV5-1 .
CASSGLAGGPETGELFF TGTGCCAGCAGTGGCCTAGCGGGGGGCCCTGAGACCGGGGAGCTGTTTTTT TRBJ2-2 TRBD2 TRBV6-1 few
CSAHAGTAEQYF TGCAGTGCTCACGCCGGGACAGCGGAGCAGTACTTC TRBJ2-7 TRBD1 TRBV20-1 .
CASSQATELYGYTF TGTGCCAGCAGCCAAGCGACAGAACTATATGGCTACACCTTC TRBJ1-2 . TRBV4-2 few
CASSSGQRSIAPAYEQYF TGTGCCAGCAGTTCCGGACAGCGTTCCATAGCGCCTGCCTACGAGCAGTACTTC TRBJ2-7 . TRBV28 many
CSAVTGSEDTQYF TGCAGTGCTGTTACCGGGAGTGAGGATACGCAGTATTTT TRBJ2-3 . TRBV20-1 few
CASSDRRPQNQPQHF TGTGCCAGCAGTGATCGGAGACCCCAAAATCAGCCCCAGCATTTT TRBJ1-5 . TRBV25-1 few
CSVTGQGNPYEQYF TGCAGCGTTACGGGACAGGGGAATCCCTACGAGCAGTACTTC TRBJ2-7 TRBD1 TRBV29-1 few
CTSSPRTGEPQETQYF TGTACCAGCAGCCCGCGGACAGGGGAACCGCAAGAGACCCAGTACTTC TRBJ2-5 TRBD1 TRBV7-9 .
CASSMRFSGSLRTGELFF TGTGCCAGTAGTATGCGTTTTAGCGGGAGCCTCCGCACCGGGGAGCTGTTTTTT TRBJ2-2 TRBD2 TRBV19 .
CSAVRQGRTEAFF TGCAGTGCAGTTCGACAGGGGCGGACTGAAGCTTTCTTT TRBJ1-1 TRBD1 TRBV20-1 .
CASSQVASLADTQYF TGCGCCAGCAGCCAAGTCGCCTCGCTCGCAGATACGCAGTATTTT TRBJ2-3 . TRBV4-1 .
CASSRGQGAKTQYF TGTGCCAGCAGCCGCGGACAGGGGGCCAAGACCCAGTACTTC TRBJ2-5 TRBD1 TRBV7-2 .
CASSNPGEISLFNQPQHF TGTGCCAGCAGTAACCCCGGTGAGATATCCCTCTTCAATCAGCCCCAGCATTTT TRBJ1-5 . TRBV6-5 .
CASRPRDLSYNEQFF TGTGCCAGCAGACCCCGGGACCTCTCCTACAATGAGCAGTTCTTC TRBJ2-1 . TRBV7-2 .
CASRANYHCSTGRYGYTF TGTGCCAGCAGAGCAAACTACCACTGCAGTACAGGGAGGTATGGCTACACCTTC TRBJ1-2 . TRBV27 .
CSAHMGHLNTEAFF TGCAGTGCCCACATGGGACACCTGAACACTGAAGCTTTCTTT TRBJ1-1 . TRBV20-1 few
CSARVPDRYEQYF TGCAGTGCTAGAGTTCCGGACCGCTACGAGCAGTACTTC TRBJ2-7 . TRBV20-1 few
CASSQEINPRSGELFF TGTGCCAGCAGCCAAGAGATCAACCCGAGATCCGGGGAGCTGTTTTTT TRBJ2-2 . TRBV4-2 few
CAISETHSYTF TGTGCCATCAGTGAGACACATAGCTACACCTTC TRBJ1-2 . TRBV10-3 .
CAISESDQPQHF TGTGCCATCAGTGAGTCGGATCAGCCCCAGCATTTT TRBJ1-5 . TRBV10-3 many
CASSSDGSNQPQHF TGTGCCAGCAGCTCGGACGGGAGCAATCAGCCCCAGCATTTT TRBJ1-5 . TRBV7-9 .
CAWSVPETQYF TGTGCCTGGAGTGTACCTGAGACCCAGTACTTC TRBJ2-5 . TRBV30 .
CSVVGRAGEQFF TGCAGCGTTGTCGGGAGGGCCGGTGAGCAGTTCTTC TRBJ2-1 TRBD2 TRBV29-1 .
CASSLGDSPYYEQYF TGTGCCAGCAGCTTAGGTGACAGCCCGTACTACGAGCAGTACTTC TRBJ2-7 . TRBV11-2 .
CSASVLAGIQSSYNEQFF TGCAGTGCTAGTGTCCTAGCGGGGATCCAGAGCTCCTACAATGAGCAGTTCTTC TRBJ2-1 TRBD2 TRBV20-1 few
CSGGLAGPNEQFF TGCAGCGGTGGACTAGCGGGTCCGAATGAGCAGTTCTTC TRBJ2-1 TRBD2 TRBV29-1 many
CAWSTPTGVYEQYF TGTGCCTGGAGTACCCCCACAGGGGTCTACGAGCAGTACTTC TRBJ2-7 TRBD1 TRBV30 few
CASSFDRFGANVLTF TGTGCCAGCAGCTTCGATCGATTTGGGGCCAACGTCCTGACTTTC TRBJ2-6 . TRBV12-3/TRBV12-4 .
CASSSTAMNEQFF TGTGCCAGCAGTTCTACAGCAATGAATGAGCAGTTCTTC TRBJ2-1 . TRBV28 few
CASSGAQGKGGNTGELFF TGTGCCAGCAGCGGAGCCCAGGGCAAAGGTGGTAACACCGGGGAGCTGTTTTTT TRBJ2-2 . TRBV9 few
CASSLISGGASTGELFF TGTGCCAGCAGTTTGATTAGCGGGGGGGCGAGCACCGGGGAGCTGTTTTTT TRBJ2-2 TRBD2 TRBV12-3/TRBV12-4 few
CASSEERRETQYF TGTGCCAGCAGTGAAGAGAGGAGAGAGACCCAGTACTTC TRBJ2-5 . TRBV2 many
CASSYHRDEKLFF TGTGCCAGCAGTTACCATCGCGATGAAAAACTGTTTTTT TRBJ1-4 . TRBV6-6 .
CASTLRQDLIDGYTF TGTGCCAGCACCCTTAGACAGGACCTTATCGATGGCTACACCTTC TRBJ1-2 . TRBV12-3/TRBV12-4 .
CASSVERQGHQYF TGTGCCAGCAGCGTGGAAAGACAGGGCCATCAGTACTTC TRBJ2-5 TRBD1 TRBV11-2 few
CASRDYPVSYEQYF TGTGCCAGCAGGGACTACCCGGTCTCCTACGAGCAGTACTTC TRBJ2-7 . TRBV12-3/TRBV12-4 many
CASSLTRGSETQYF TGTGCCAGCTCACTCACAAGGGGGTCTGAGACCCAGTACTTC TRBJ2-5 . TRBV18 .
CASSYPGLQGIRETQYF TGTGCCAGCAGTTACCCAGGACTCCAAGGGATTAGAGAGACCCAGTACTTC TRBJ2-5 . TRBV6-2/TRBV6-3 .
CASSSTRPGDLNEKLFF TGTGCCAGCAGCTCAACCCGTCCCGGGGATCTAAATGAAAAACTGTTTTTT TRBJ1-4 . TRBV7-9 .
CASSLDESSYNEQFF TGCGCCAGCAGCTTGGATGAGAGCTCCTACAATGAGCAGTTCTTC TRBJ2-1 . TRBV5-1 few
CSVERPGPLNTEAFF TGCAGCGTTGAAAGACCAGGGCCTCTGAACACTGAAGCTTTCTTT TRBJ1-1 . TRBV29-1 .
CASSFLAVTGEQYF TGTGCCAGCAGTTTCCTAGCGGTGACGGGCGAGCAGTACTTC TRBJ2-7 TRBD2 TRBV12-3/TRBV12-4 few
CSVVYQGRGMETQYF TGCAGCGTTGTATATCAGGGCAGGGGTATGGAGACCCAGTACTTC TRBJ2-5 . TRBV29-1 many
CASSYRSRGPPDNEQFF TGTGCCAGCAGTTACCGGTCTAGGGGCCCCCCCGACAATGAGCAGTTCTTC TRBJ2-1 . TRBV6-5 .
CASSWGPGRRTGELFF TGTGCCAGCAGCTGGGGCCCGGGGCGGCGCACCGGGGAGCTGTTTTTT TRBJ2-2 . TRBV5-8 .
CSGFDGVDTDTQYF TGCAGCGGCTTTGACGGCGTTGACACAGATACGCAGTATTTT TRBJ2-3 . TRBV29-1 few
CAISEQGLGYGYTF TGTGCCATCAGTGAGCAGGGCTTGGGATATGGCTACACCTTC TRBJ1-2 . TRBV10-3 few
CASSLGQVSGANVLTF TGCGCCAGCAGCTTGGGACAGGTCTCTGGGGCCAACGTCCTGACTTTC TRBJ2-6 . TRBV5-1 .
CASSLLLSYEQYF TGTGCCAGCAGCTTACTACTCTCCTACGAGCAGTACTTC TRBJ2-7 . TRBV7-9 many
CSVELRGQGNTGELFF TGCAGCGTTGAACTTCGAGGACAGGGTAACACCGGGGAGCTGTTTTTT TRBJ2-2 TRBD1 TRBV29-1 .
CSARDGSTFETQYF TGCAGTGCTAGAGACGGGAGTACCTTCGAGACCCAGTACTTC TRBJ2-5 . TRBV20-1 .
CASSRRTSGPYNEQFF TGTGCCAGCAGCAGACGGACTAGCGGGCCCTACAATGAGCAGTTCTTC TRBJ2-1 TRBD2 TRBV3-1 .
CASSPIPTSGIAGELFF TGTGCCAGCAGCCCAATCCCCACTAGCGGGATCGCCGGGGAGCTGTTTTTT TRBJ2-2 TRBD2 TRBV4-2 many